Below are 19 T cell receptor beta chains sequenced from a single sample in a study of Ad26.COV2.S vaccination and SARS-CoV-2 variants. Treatment reported: around 19 received Ad26.COV2.S at low or high dose, single or two shots; 5 received placebo; per-sample allocation not given. The samples were gathered on day 63 after the first injection of vaccine or placebo. TCRdb's copy holds only in-frame clones and misses some; the assay was immunoSEQ multiplex PCR. This sample has hundreds of thousands of clones, with 88% found just once. This sample comprised peripheral blood, obtained in a trial of Ad26.COV2.S vaccine versus placebo. These receptor sequences come from a person between 18 and 60 years old who received the Ad26.COV2.S COVID-19 vaccine or a placebo.

The J gene is TRBJ2-7, the V gene TRBV6-1, with TRBD2 matching over 9 bases. The germline CDR1 and CDR2 sequences are MNHNS and SASEGT. Trimming took 3 bases from V and 3 from J; bases not matched to a gene: 3. The CDR3 length is 14 residues. CDR3 DNA: TGTGCCAGCAGTGAGGGGACTAGCTACTACGAGCAGTACTTC. It codes for CASSEGTSYYEQYF.

The chain combines TRBV29-1 with TRBJ1-2, with TRBD1 matching 11 bases. The CDR3 runs 15 residues. Trimming cost V 7 bases and J 5 bases; bases outside gene matches: 12. Per the germline V gene, CDR1 is SQVTM and CDR2 is ANQGSEA. CDR3 DNA: TGCAGCGCCGCAACGGGGACAGGGGGAGGTTATGGCTACACCTTC. Its protein product is CSAATGTGGGYGYTF.

The chain combines TRBV18 with TRBJ1-5, with a possible D match to TRBD1 (5 bases). With 2 bases removed from V and 1 base from J, the gap between germline ends came to 9 bases. The CDR3 consists of 15 residues. CDR1 is KGHSH and CDR2 is LQKENI in the germline V gene. The CDR3 sequence is CASSPGGKSNQPQHF. In nucleotides, the CDR3 is TGTGCCAGCTCACCAGGGGGGAAGAGCAATCAGCCCCAGCATTTT.

The J gene is TRBJ1-6, the V gene TRBV3-1 (or the pseudogene TRBV3-2); weak D call: TRBD1 (6 bases). CDR3 length: 15 residues. The V end lost 0 bases, the J end lost 10 bases, and 13 bases lay between the germline ends. Germline CDR1 LGHDT, CDR2 YNNKEL (reference sequence). As DNA, the CDR3 is TGTGCCAGCAGCCAAGAACCCCGGGGGCAGTCACCCCTCCACTTT. Amino acids: CASSQEPRGQSPLHF.

The chain combines TRBV9 with TRBJ2-2; no reliable D call. The CDR3 length is 12 residues. The germline V and J ends were trimmed by 0 bases and 7 bases, with 4 bases remaining between them. CDR1 SGDLS and CDR2 YYNGEE come from the germline V gene. CDR3 in amino acids: CASSVVDGELFF. Written as DNA, the CDR3 is TGTGCCAGCAGCGTAGTTGACGGGGAGCTGTTTTTT.

J is TRBJ2-7 and V is TRBV6-2 or TRBV6-3; D not resolved. V was shortened by 2 bases and J by 6 bases, with 23 bases between the two germline ends. This CDR3 comprises 17 residues. CDR1 is MNHEY, CDR2 SVGEGT, per germline. CDR3 sequence (DNA): TGTGCCAGCAGTTACCAGAACCCCGTAAGATATCTTGGCGAGCAGTACTTC. Amino acid sequence: CASSYQNPVRYLGEQYF.

J is TRBJ2-3 and V is TRBV19; either TRBD1 or TRBD2 may supply D (5 bases each). V shed 1 base and J shed 3 bases, with 11 bases lying between them. Germline CDR1 reads LNHDA; CDR2 reads SQIVND (reference sequence). This CDR3 is 15 amino acids long. The CDR3 loop reads CASSIVTGPTDTQYF. For the CDR3, the DNA is TGTGCCAGTAGTATAGTGACGGGGCCAACAGATACGCAGTATTTT.

The chain carries TRBV19 and TRBJ1-1; D unresolved. V lost 3 bases and J 7 bases, leaving 6 bases between the germline ends. Germline loops: CDR1 LNHDA, CDR2 SQIVND (reference sequence). This CDR3 has 11 amino acids. The CDR3 is CASSIAGEAFF. The DNA of the CDR3 is TGTGCCAGTAGTATCGCGGGTGAAGCTTTCTTT.

This clone was found once. The chain joins TRBV19 to TRBJ1-4; possible D gene TRBD1, 6 bases. Deletions cut 3 bases from V and 0 bases from J, with 8 bases between. This CDR3 has 15 amino acids. The germline V gene has CDR1 LNHDA and CDR2 SQIVND (reference sequence). CDR3 region: CASSIHRATNEKLFF. The CDR3 bases are TGTGCCAGTAGTATCCACAGGGCAACTAATGAAAAACTGTTTTTT. The full variable domain, in which reference TRBV19 and TRBJ1-4 provide the parts outside the CDR3, is DGGITQSPKYLFRKEGQNVTLSCEQNLNHDAMYWYRQDPGQGLRLIYYSQIVNDFQKGDIAEGYSVSREKKESFPLTVTSAQKNPTAFYLCASSIHRATNEKLFFGSGTQLSVL.

The CDR3 loop reads CASRGPNGYTF. In DNA, the CDR3 is TGTGCCAGCAGGGGACCAAATGGCTACACCTTC. The V and J genes are TRBV6-5 and TRBJ1-2; maybe TRBD1 (5 bases). The CDR3 contains 11 residues. The germline V gene encodes CDR1 MNHEY and CDR2 SVGAGI. The V end was cut by 6 bases, the J end by 6 bases, with 8 bases between.

The chain carries TRBV15 and TRBJ1-5, with 8 bases matching TRBD1. Trimming at V came to 0 bases and at J to 1 base, leaving 5 bases not matched to a gene. Germline assignment: CDR1 LNHNV and CDR2 YYDKDF (reference sequence). The CDR3 has 17 amino acids. The CDR3 protein is CATSRDRTGWSNQPQHF. CDR3 coding DNA: TGTGCCACCAGCAGAGACCGGACAGGGTGGAGCAATCAGCCCCAGCATTTT.

The rearrangement links TRBV29-1 to TRBJ1-1; D unresolved. CDR1 SQVTM and CDR2 ANQGSEA come from the germline V gene. With 6 bases removed from V and 1 base from J, the gap between germline ends came to 15 bases. The CDR3 contains 14 residues. CDR3 nucleotide sequence: TGCAGCGTCAAAAGTCGGACGGGGAACACTGAAGCTTTCTTT. Translating it yields CSVKSRTGNTEAFF. Full variable domain (missing parts from reference TRBV29-1 and TRBJ1-1): SAVISQKPSRDICQRGTSLTIQCQVDSQVTMMFWYRQQPGQSLTLIATANQGSEATYESGFVIDKFPISRPNLTFSTLTVSNMSPEDSSIYLCSVKSRTGNTEAFFGQGTRLTVV.

CDR3 protein: CASSSPPEGEEAFF. CDR3 DNA sequence: TGTGCCAGCAGTTCCCCGCCGGAGGGGGAAGAAGCTTTCTTT. The chain joins TRBV6-5 to TRBJ1-1; maybe TRBD1 (6 bases). V lost 4 bases, J lost 8 bases, and 17 bases lay in between. Germline assignment: CDR1 MNHEY and CDR2 SVGAGI. The length of the CDR3 is 14 residues.

This sequence joins TRBV18 and TRBJ2-6; 9 bases match TRBD1. Per germline, CDR1 KGHSH and CDR2 LQKENI. The CDR3 is 18 amino acids. The ends lost 3 bases at V and 0 bases at J; junction bases unmatched: 6. The CDR3 here is CASSPGTGFSSGANVLTF. The CDR3 coding sequence is TGTGCCAGCTCACCGGGGACAGGGTTCAGCTCTGGGGCCAACGTCCTGACTTTC.

The chain carries TRBV7-8 and TRBJ2-7; D is undetermined. V lost 5 bases to trimming and J lost 2 bases, with 7 bases between them. CDR1 and CDR2 (germline): SGHVS, FQNEAQ. The CDR3 runs to 12 residues. CDR3 nucleotide sequence: TGTGCCAGCAGCCCCAAGCCCTACGAGCAGTACTTC. Its protein is CASSPKPYEQYF. Filled out from reference TRBV7-8 and TRBJ2-7, the complete variable domain reads GAGVSQSPRYKVAKRGQDVALRCDPISGHVSLFWYQQALGQGPEFLTYFQNEAQLDKSGLPSDRFFAERPEGSVSTLKIQRTQQEDSAVYLCASSPKPYEQYFGPGTRLTVT.

A single count supports this clone. Different DNA sequences within this sample yield the same CDR3. This rearrangement joins TRBV9 to TRBJ1-5; D is ambiguous. The CDR3 runs 14 residues. Germline values: CDR1 SGDLS, CDR2 YYNGEE. Trimming took off 0 bases at V and 1 base at J, with 5 bases between the two ends. The CDR3 DNA is TGTGCCAGCAGCGTAGAAGGGAGCAATCAGCCCCAGCATTTT. It encodes CASSVEGSNQPQHF.

This rearrangement joins TRBV6-4 to TRBJ1-2; the D gene is possibly TRBD1 (6 bases). The germline V gene has CDR1 MRHNA and CDR2 SNTAGT. The CDR3 consists of 12 residues. V lost 6 bases, J lost 6 bases, and 11 bases lay in between. The CDR3 sequence is CASRGAQDGYTF. The CDR3 coding sequence is TGTGCCAGCAGGGGGGCGCAGGATGGCTACACCTTC.

The chain couples TRBV6-2 or TRBV6-3 to TRBJ1-3; D possibly corresponds to TRBD1 (6 bases). CDR3 length: 16 amino acids. Trimming took 6 bases from V and 1 from J, leaving 16 bases between them. Per the germline V gene, CDR1 is MNHEY and CDR2 is SVGEGT. CDR3 in amino acids: CASSSTGQTSGNTIYF. The DNA for the CDR3 is TGTGCCAGCAGCTCCACCGGACAGACTTCTGGAAACACCATATATTTT.

This clone has more than one count but fewer than ten. The gene calls are TRBV6-5 and TRBJ2-3; TRBD2 matches 10 bases. Losses at the gene ends were 7 bases for V and 5 bases for J; bases not matched to a gene: 9. CDR1 is MNHEY and CDR2 is SVGAGI in the germline V gene. The CDR3 sequence is 15 residues long. The CDR3 loop is CASTKLAGAVDTQYF. CDR3 bases: TGTGCCAGCACCAAGCTAGCGGGAGCGGTAGATACGCAGTATTTT.